This T cell receptor beta chain was profiled in a study of cytomegalovirus exposure and HLA in healthy donors. Study conclusions and caveats: Sequencing depth roughly uniform across donors was assumed in presence/absence analyses. In a later analysis, a missense DCLRE1C variant was linked to TCR beta V- and J-gene trimming. Roughly 170 TCR beta chains were listed as cytomegalovirus-associated.

This clone was counted only a few times. Its antigen is as yet unknown. The PCR used 60 Vbeta and 13 Jbeta primers. TCRdb's table, derived via immunoSEQ multiplex PCR, lists solely in-frame clones and lacks some. The sample contains under 200,000 clones, 80% to 85% of which appear only once. Source material: PBMCs. The receptor was derived from a woman aged 18-35 years in good health and CMV-seronegative.

CDR3 protein: CASKGDTGELFF. DNA for the CDR3: TGTGCCAGTAAGGGGGACACCGGGGAGCTGTTTTTT. This rearrangement joins TRBV19 to TRBJ2-2; perhaps TRBD1 as D (6 bases). The CDR3 spans 12 residues. V gave up 7 bases and J gave up 3 bases, with 6 bases separating them. Germline V lookup: CDR1 LNHDA, CDR2 SQIVND (reference sequence).